The 25 T cell receptor beta chains given below trace back to one sample, sequenced in a study of control samples from healthy donors and cancer patients. Here immunoSEQ multiplex PCR was the method, and the copy in TCRdb shows in-frame clones only, minus some. The data show approximately 130,000 clones, 89% seen once. The sample comprised blood. The receptors stem from a man aged 50-60 years in good health.

The rearrangement joins TRBV5-1 to TRBJ1-4; TRBD1 is a possible D gene (5 bases). V was cut by 0 bases and J by 3 bases, with 18 bases left in between. The CDR3 runs 18 residues. Germline V lookup: CDR1 SGHRS, CDR2 YFSETQ. The CDR3 reads CASSLGRDAILSNEKLFF. DNA of the CDR3: TGCGCCAGCAGCTTGGGTCGGGACGCCATTCTCTCTAATGAAAAACTGTTTTTT.

The chain recombines TRBV4-2 with TRBJ2-7, with a weak D call TRBD2 (7 bases). The CDR3 has 14 residues. Germline V lookup: CDR1 LGHNA, CDR2 YNFKEQ. Trimming shortened V by 0 bases and J by 6 bases, and 12 bases separated the two germline ends. The CDR3, as DNA: TGTGCCAGCAGCCAAGACTGGGGGGGGCGCGAGCAGTACTTC. Translation gives CASSQDWGGREQYF.

The chain couples TRBV10-3 to TRBJ1-5; 9 bases are a match to TRBD1. Germline-derived CDR1 and CDR2 are ENHRY and SYGVKD. The CDR3 is 16 residues long. V lost 0 bases and J lost 2; bases outside the gene matches: 2. CDR3 DNA sequence: TGTGCCATCAGTGAGTCCTGGGACAGGGGCAATCAGCCCCAGCATTTT. Translated: CAISESWDRGNQPQHF.

In its sample, this clone was seen a few times. The CDR3 loop reads CASSLDPRPAGYTF. CDR3 in DNA: TGTGCCAGCTCATTAGATCCCAGGCCGGCGGGCTACACCTTC. The V and J genes are TRBV18 and TRBJ1-2; D not resolved. The germline V gene encodes CDR1 KGHSH and CDR2 LQKENI. Trimming left V 5 bases short and J 8 bases short, with 18 bases between. CDR3 length: 14 residues.

V gene TRBV10-2 combines with J gene TRBJ2-1, with D possibly called TRBD1 or TRBD2 (6 bases each). The CDR3 extends over 14 amino acids. Germline V gives CDR1 WSHSY, CDR2 SAAADI. Trimming took off 6 bases at V and 10 bases at J, with 19 bases between the two ends. In nucleotides, the CDR3 is TGCGCCAGCAGCCGGGACGGGGGCAAAACGGAGCAGTTCTTC. Its protein product is CASSRDGGKTEQFF.

V is TRBV2 and J is TRBJ2-5; tentatively, D is TRBD2 (6 bases). V was pared by 3 bases and J by 7 bases, with 15 bases between. The CDR3 has 14 amino acids. CDR1 SNHLY and CDR2 FYNNEI come from the germline V gene. The CDR3 region is CASSEGGSPATQYF. The DNA for the CDR3 is TGTGCCAGCAGTGAGGGGGGTAGCCCGGCGACCCAGTACTTC.

This clone was recorded once. The chain links TRBV7-9 to TRBJ2-3; 8 bases fit TRBD1. The CDR3 extends over 16 amino acids. The V segment lost 0 bases and the J segment 4 bases; nucleotides outside the gene matches: 6. Germline loops: CDR1 SEHNR, CDR2 FQNEAQ (reference sequence). The CDR3 is CASSLAPGGPADTQYF. DNA for the CDR3: TGTGCCAGCAGCTTAGCTCCAGGGGGCCCAGCAGATACGCAGTATTTT.

This chain's CDR3 is CASEGQLNTEAFF. In DNA form, the CDR3 reads TGTGCCTCCGAGGGGCAGCTGAACACTGAAGCTTTCTTT. The genes are TRBV28 and TRBJ1-1, with D perhaps matching TRBD1 (5 bases). V was clipped by 11 bases and J by 0 bases, with 13 bases between them. Germline CDR1 reads MDHEN; CDR2 reads SYDVKM. This CDR3 has 13 amino acids.

The J gene is TRBJ2-1, the V gene TRBV6-5; TRBD1 matches at 9 bases. Germline values: CDR1 MNHEY, CDR2 SVGAGI. J gave up 5 bases and V 2 bases, and 7 bases lay outside the gene matches. The length of the CDR3 is 16 residues. The CDR3 region is CASSYLTGGGNNEQFF. The CDR3 nucleotides read TGTGCCAGCAGTTACCTGACAGGGGGAGGAAACAATGAGCAGTTCTTC.

This chain joins TRBV5-1 and TRBJ2-5; 16 bases align to TRBD2. This CDR3 has 16 amino acids. The J segment lost 2 bases and the V segment lost 3 bases, leaving 1 base of the junction unmatched. The germline V gene encodes CDR1 SGHRS and CDR2 YFSETQ. This CDR3 reads CASSSGLAGGQETQYF. The CDR3 DNA reads as TGCGCCAGCAGCTCGGGACTAGCGGGGGGGCAAGAGACCCAGTACTTC.

The V gene is TRBV30, the J gene TRBJ2-6; D gene ambiguous. Trimming took off 1 base at V and 1 base at J, with 11 bases between the two ends. This CDR3 has 16 amino acids. CDR1 and CDR2 from the germline V gene are GTSNPN and SVGIG (reference sequence). DNA of the CDR3: TGTGCCTGGAGTGAAGTAGCCAGGTCTGGGGCCAACGTCCTGACTTTC. As protein: CAWSEVARSGANVLTF.

The genes are TRBV4-1 and TRBJ1-5; no firm D call. Trimming pared 4 bases from V and 1 base from J, leaving 5 bases between. The CDR3 covers 13 residues. The germline gives CDR1 MGHRA, CDR2 YSYEKL. CDR3 nucleotides: TGCGCCAGCAGCCGAGGAAGCAATCAGCCCCAGCATTTT. Amino acid sequence: CASSRGSNQPQHF.

As regards this clone: This sample also contains other DNA sequences that code for the same CDR3. The CDR3 loop is CASSDGYEQYF. The DNA of the CDR3 is TGTGCCAGCAGTGACGGGTACGAGCAGTACTTC. The gene calls are TRBV6-1 and TRBJ2-7, with no clear D. Trimming took off 3 bases at V and 4 bases at J, with 4 bases between the two ends. Germline V gene lookup returns CDR1 MNHNS and CDR2 SASEGT. This CDR3 spans 11 amino acids.

V and J are TRBV9 and TRBJ1-3; tentatively, D is TRBD1 (5 bases). V was shortened by 0 bases and J by 0 bases, with 13 bases between the two germline ends. The CDR3 spans 17 residues. Germline V gene lookup returns CDR1 SGDLS and CDR2 YYNGEE. CDR3 sequence (DNA): TGTGCCAGCAGCGTAGGAGACAGTCTTTTCTCTGGAAACACCATATATTTT. Amino acids: CASSVGDSLFSGNTIYF.

The CDR3 nucleotides are TGTGCCAGCAGACCTGTAGCGGGGGGGCGAGCAGATACGCAGTATTTT. This sequence encodes CASRPVAGGRADTQYF. The V and J genes are TRBV6-2 or TRBV6-3 and TRBJ2-3; 11 bases line up with TRBD2. Germline trimming cut 6 bases from V and 4 bases from J; bases unmatched to any gene: 9. CDR1 and CDR2 from the germline V gene are MNHEY and SVGEGT. The CDR3 has 16 amino acids.

The V gene is TRBV5-6, the J gene TRBJ2-3; 8 bases align to TRBD1. V lost 4 bases and J lost 4; bases outside the gene matches: 8. Germline V gives CDR1 SGHDT, CDR2 YYEEEE. CDR3 length equals 15 residues. Written as DNA, the CDR3 is TGTGCCAGCAGCCTTAGGACAGGGAGCGCAGATACGCAGTATTTT. It yields the protein CASSLRTGSADTQYF.

This chain links TRBV15 with TRBJ2-7; the D gene is possibly TRBD2 (6 bases). The CDR3 loop spans 14 amino acids. Germline CDR1 reads LNHNV; CDR2 reads YYDKDF (reference sequence). Trimming took 1 base from V and 2 from J, leaving 9 bases between them. CDR3 nucleotide sequence: TGTGCCACCAGCAGAGGGGGGGAAGCCTACGAGCAGTACTTC. Translation gives CATSRGGEAYEQYF.

This clone was recorded once. The CDR3 sequence is CASSQTAIYEQYF. The CDR3 DNA sequence: TGTGCCAGCAGCCAGACAGCCATCTACGAGCAGTACTTC. The V and J genes are TRBV11-2 and TRBJ2-7; D perhaps matches TRBD1 (5 bases). V was clipped by 5 bases and J by 3 bases, with 11 bases between them. The CDR3 covers 13 residues. Germline V gives CDR1 SGHAT, CDR2 FQNNGV.

This rearrangement joins TRBV19 to TRBJ2-1; TRBD2 matches 11 bases. The CDR3 is made up of 16 amino acids. The J segment lost 2 bases and the V segment lost 6 bases, leaving 6 bases of the junction unmatched. Germline V gene data show CDR1 as LNHDA and CDR2 as SQIVND (reference sequence). The CDR3 loop is CASSPFSGGAYNEQFF. CDR3 nucleotide sequence: TGTGCCAGTAGCCCCTTTAGCGGGGGGGCCTACAATGAGCAGTTCTTC.

This clone was counted many times. The chain joins TRBV30 to TRBJ1-1; D is ambiguous. The CDR3 is 14 amino acids. Germline CDR1 reads GTSNPN; CDR2 reads SVGIG (reference sequence). The germline V and J ends were trimmed by 7 bases and 3 bases, with 18 bases remaining between them. CDR3: CAYTTPQGYTEAFF. The CDR3 coding sequence is TGTGCCTACACCACCCCACAAGGTTACACTGAAGCTTTCTTT.

The CDR3 protein is CASSQAGAQETQYF. The CDR3 bases are TGTGCCAGCAGCCAGGCAGGGGCCCAAGAGACCCAGTACTTC. This chain connects TRBV14 to TRBJ2-5; TRBD1 might be the D (6 bases). The ends were cut back, 3 bases at V and 1 base at J, with 9 bases in the middle. Germline CDR1 is SGHDN and CDR2 is FVKESK. This CDR3 comprises 14 residues.

The chain links TRBV9 to TRBJ1-1; D uncertain. CDR1 and CDR2 (germline): SGDLS, YYNGEE. CDR3 length equals 13 residues. V was trimmed by 5 bases and J by 0 bases, leaving 8 bases between them. As DNA, the CDR3 is TGTGCCAGCAGAACGTCCATGAACACTGAAGCTTTCTTT. It yields the protein CASRTSMNTEAFF.

The V and J genes are TRBV30 and TRBJ1-5, with D unclear. CDR1 and CDR2 (germline): GTSNPN, SVGIG (reference sequence). V lost 0 bases, J lost 0 bases, and 6 bases lay in between. The length of the CDR3 is 14 residues. CDR3 DNA sequence: TGTGCCTGGAGTGTTGGTCTTAGCAATCAGCCCCAGCATTTT. This gives the protein CAWSVGLSNQPQHF.

The chain combines TRBV18 with TRBJ1-3; the match to TRBD1 covers 7 bases. CDR1 is KGHSH and CDR2 is LQKENI in the germline V gene. The CDR3 is made up of 15 amino acids. V trimming: 6 bases; J trimming: 1 base; junction bases outside the gene matches: 6. The CDR3 is CASSPDRESGNTIYF. The CDR3, as DNA: TGTGCCAGCTCGCCCGACAGGGAGTCTGGAAACACCATATATTTT.

V is TRBV2 and J is TRBJ1-1; maybe TRBD1 (6 bases). Germline V gene lookup returns CDR1 SNHLY and CDR2 FYNNEI. Trimming removed 7 bases at V and 3 bases at J, with 12 bases between. This CDR3 spans 13 amino acids. CDR3 in amino acids: CASTGGPYTEAFF. CDR3 DNA: TGTGCCAGCACTGGGGGGCCCTACACTGAAGCTTTCTTT.